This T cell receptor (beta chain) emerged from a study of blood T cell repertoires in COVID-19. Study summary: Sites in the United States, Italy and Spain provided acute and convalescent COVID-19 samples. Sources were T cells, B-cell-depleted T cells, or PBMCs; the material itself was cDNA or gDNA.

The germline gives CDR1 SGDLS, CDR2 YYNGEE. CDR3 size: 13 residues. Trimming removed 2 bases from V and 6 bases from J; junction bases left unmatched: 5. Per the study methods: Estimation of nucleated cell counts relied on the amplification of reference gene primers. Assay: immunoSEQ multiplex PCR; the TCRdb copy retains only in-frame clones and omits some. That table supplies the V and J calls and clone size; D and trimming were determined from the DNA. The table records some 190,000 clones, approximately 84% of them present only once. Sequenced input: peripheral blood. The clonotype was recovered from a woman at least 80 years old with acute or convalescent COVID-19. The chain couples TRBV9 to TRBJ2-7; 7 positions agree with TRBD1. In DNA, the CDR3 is TGTGCCAGCAGCGTCTACAGGGGTAGCGAGCAGTACTTC. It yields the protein CASSVYRGSEQYF.